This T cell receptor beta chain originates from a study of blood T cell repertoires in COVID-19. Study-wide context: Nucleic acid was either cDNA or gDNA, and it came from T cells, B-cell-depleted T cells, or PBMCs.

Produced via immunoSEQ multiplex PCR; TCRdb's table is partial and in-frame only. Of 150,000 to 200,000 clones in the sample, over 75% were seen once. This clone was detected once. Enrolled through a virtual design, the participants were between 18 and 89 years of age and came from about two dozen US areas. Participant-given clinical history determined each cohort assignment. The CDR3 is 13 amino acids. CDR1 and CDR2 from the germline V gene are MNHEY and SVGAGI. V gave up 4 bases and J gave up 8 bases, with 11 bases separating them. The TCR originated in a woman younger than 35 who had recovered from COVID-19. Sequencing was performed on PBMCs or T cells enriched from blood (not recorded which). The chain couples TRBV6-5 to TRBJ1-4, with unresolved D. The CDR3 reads CASSSEFGEKLFF. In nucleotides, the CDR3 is TGTGCCAGCAGTTCCGAGTTCGGGGAAAAACTGTTTTTT.